The next 3 T cell receptor beta chains were all read from a single sample in a study of glioma-infiltrating T cells. Using RNA template, CDR3s of TCR alpha and beta were amplified with iRepertoire arm-PCR. In TCRdb, the multiplex PCR reads were re-called with MiXCR into one record per CDR3 protein. The sample has fewer than 200,000 distinct CDR3 sequences, under 55% seen once; the top ten hold roughly 5.2%. Material for sequencing was glioma tissue, nonneoplastic brain tissue, or PBMCs (not recorded which). The origin of the receptors is a human donor with low-grade glioma or glioblastoma, undergoing nonglioma brain surgery, or in good health (not recorded which).

Concerning this clonotype: One end of the junction does not line up with germline, which may come from a read error. The chain has TRBV15 and TRBJ2-5; the D is unclear. Germline assignment: CDR1 LNHNV and CDR2 YYDKDF (reference sequence). The CDR3 totals 16 residues. CDR3 DNA sequence: TGTGCCACCAGCAGAGATCTCCGCGAGAACCAAGAGACCCGGTACTTC. Translating gives CATSRDLRENQETRYF.

For this clonotype: Possible read error: a much larger clone is one base away. The chain employs TRBV5-4 and TRBJ2-1, with D perhaps matching TRBD1 (5 bases). CDR3 length equals 15 residues. The V and J ends lost 4 bases and 4 bases respectively, with 15 bases between them. Germline V gives CDR1 SGHNT, CDR2 YYREEE (reference sequence). The CDR3 loop is CASSTAQAVYNEQFF. The CDR3 DNA is TGTGCCAGCAGCACGGCACAGGCTGTATACAATGAGCAGTTCTTC.

The table lists this clonotype with a few counts. V gene TRBV2 combines with J gene TRBJ2-7, with D tentatively TRBD1 (6 bases). From germline, CDR1 is SNHLY and CDR2 FYNNEI. This CDR3 is 14 amino acids long. V was cut by 5 bases and J by 6 bases, with 17 bases left in between. CDR3 protein: CASSPTNRVIEQYF. The CDR3 nucleotides read TGTGCCAGCAGTCCTACGAACAGGGTAATCGAGCAGTACTTC.